The 29 T cell receptor delta chains presented below share a single source sample, sequenced in a study of gamma-delta chains in newborns, infants, children. TCRdb redid clone calling on the reads using CATT. The sample holds about 15,000 delta-chain clones, roughly 7.7% seen once. Sequencing used blood. Source of these receptors: a child who was a newborn, infant or young child, either healthy, febrile or measles-vaccinated (not recorded which).

This clone was recorded a few times. Other nucleotide sequences from this sample produce the same CDR3. The rearrangement links TRDV2 to TRDJ3, with a possible D match to TRDD3 (6 bases). Germline V gene data show CDR1 as GEAIGNYY and CDR2 as EKD. Trimming stripped 1 base from V and 0 bases from J, with 12 bases between. The CDR3 consists of 18 residues. CDR3 nucleotide sequence: TGTGCCTGTGACACGGTAGGGGGGAGCTCCTGGGACACCCGACAGATGTTTTTC. Amino acid sequence: CACDTVGGSSWDTRQMFF.

This clone was found a few times. TCRdb lists a protein that is different at residue 8 from the translated DNA; the protein given here uses the DNA translation. The chain has TRDV2 and TRDJ3, with 7 positions matching TRDD3. This CDR3 has 18 residues. Looked up from germline, CDR1 is GEAIGNYY and CDR2 is EKD. V was pared by 3 bases and J by 0 bases, with 7 bases of the junction left unmatched. The CDR3 here is CACDLLGTSSWDTRQMFF. CDR3 DNA: TGTGCCTGTGACTTACTGGGGACCAGCTCCTGGGACACCCGACAGATGTTTTTC.

The rearrangement uses TRDV2 and TRDJ3; tentative D call: TRDD3 (6 bases). This CDR3 has 18 amino acids. Trimming removed 3 bases from V and 9 bases from J, with 23 bases in between. Germline assignment: CDR1 GEAIGNYY and CDR2 EKD. The CDR3 loop reads CACDPVTWGSIVTRQMFF. CDR3 coding DNA: TGTGCCTGTGACCCTGTTACGTGGGGGTCCATCGTCACCCGACAGATGTTTTTC.

This clone was counted ten times or more. Other DNA sequences within the sample encode an identical CDR3. V gene TRDV2 combines with J gene TRDJ3; 11 bases line up with TRDD3. Per germline, CDR1 GEAIGNYY and CDR2 EKD. Losses at the gene ends were 0 bases for V and 1 base for J; bases not matched to a gene: 4. The CDR3 is made up of 19 amino acids. The CDR3 nucleotides read TGTGCCTGTGACACCGTTGGGGGATACGCGTCCTGGGACACCCGACAGATGTTTTTC. Amino acid sequence: CACDTVGGYASWDTRQMFF.

The gene calls are TRDV2 and TRDJ3; 8 positions match TRDD3. CDR1 and CDR2 (germline): GEAIGNYY, EKD. This CDR3 is built from 16 residues. V lost 2 bases to trimming and J lost 5 bases; unmatched junction nucleotides: 4. CDR3 DNA: TGTGCCTGTGACATACTGGGGGGTAGGGACACCCGACAGATGTTTTTC. Amino acids: CACDILGGRDTRQMFF.

This clone was recorded at least ten times. As DNA, the CDR3 is TGTGCCTGTGACGTACTGGGGGACATGGATAAACTCATCTTT. Translation gives CACDVLGDMDKLIF. The chain links TRDV2 to TRDJ1; 9 nucleotides align to TRDD3. V dropped 3 bases and J dropped 5; count of bases not matched to a gene: 6. The CDR3 is 14 amino acids. Germline CDR1 reads GEAIGNYY; CDR2 reads EKD.

The V and J genes are TRDV2 and TRDJ3; no clear D gene. Deletions cut 0 bases from V and 0 bases from J, with 11 bases between. The CDR3 is 18 amino acids. CDR1 is GEAIGNYY, CDR2 EKD, per germline. In nucleotides, the CDR3 is TGTGCCTGTGACACCCTTGGGCACCTCTCCTGGGACACCCGACAGATGTTTTTC. Protein product: CACDTLGHLSWDTRQMFF.

For this clone: The identical CDR3 is also encoded by other nucleotide sequences in the sample. This sequence joins TRDV2 and TRDJ3; 8 bases are shared with TRDD3. The V gene's germline CDR1 is GEAIGNYY and CDR2 EKD. CDR3 length: 19 residues. The V segment lost 2 bases and the J segment 0 bases; nucleotides outside the gene matches: 8. CDR3 nucleotide sequence: TGTGCCTGTGACATGATGTCGGGGGGATACTCCTGGGACACCCGACAGATGTTTTTC. Its translation: CACDMMSGGYSWDTRQMFF.

This chain joins TRDV2 and TRDJ3, with 9 bases aligning to TRDD3. The trim removed 0 bases at V and 0 bases at J, leaving 11 bases unmatched. CDR3 length equals 21 residues. Germline V gene data show CDR1 as GEAIGNYY and CDR2 as EKD. CDR3 loop: CACDTVPLGDPSSWDTRQMFF. CDR3 coding DNA: TGTGCCTGTGACACCGTACCCCTGGGGGATCCCAGCTCCTGGGACACCCGACAGATGTTTTTC.

Concerning this clone itself: A much larger clone sits a single nucleotide away, making a read error possible. Other DNA variants within this sample encode the same CDR3. This rearrangement joins TRDV2 to TRDJ3, with TRDD3 matching over 11 bases. With 0 bases clipped from V and 0 bases from J, the junction kept 3 bases outside the gene matches. Germline V gene sequence: CDR1 GEAIGNYY, CDR2 EKD. The CDR3 is made up of 19 amino acids. DNA for the CDR3: TGTGCCTGTGACACCGCTGGGGGATACAGCTCCTGGGACACCCGACAGATGTTTTTC. Translating it yields CACDTAGGYSSWDTRQMFF.

The V call is TRDV2, the J call TRDJ2; 8 bases fit TRDD3. The CDR3 consists of 17 residues. Germline CDR1 reads GEAIGNYY; CDR2 reads EKD. The V gene end was trimmed by 2 bases and the J gene end by 0 bases; junction bases not matched to a gene: 7. CDR3 in amino acids: CACDSLGDRALTAQLFF. Written as DNA, the CDR3 is TGTGCCTGTGACAGTCTGGGGGACAGAGCTTTGACAGCACAACTCTTCTTT.

The CDR3 protein is CALGMPPSYVGDGPCVTAQLFF. Here the CDR3 DNA reads TGTGCTCTTGGGATGCCCCCTTCCTACGTGGGGGATGGGCCTTGCGTGACAGCACAACTCTTCTTT. V usage is TRDV1 and J usage is TRDJ2; a weak D match, TRDD2 (9 bases). The germline V gene encodes CDR1 TSWWSYY and CDR2 QGS. The CDR3 length is 22 residues. The V gene lost 5 bases and the J gene lost 3 bases, with 34 bases spanning the gap.

This clone was detected a few times. This rearrangement joins TRDV2 to TRDJ3; possible D gene TRDD3, 6 bases. The germline V and J ends were trimmed by 2 bases and 2 bases, with 12 bases remaining between them. The CDR3 contains 17 residues. CDR1 and CDR2 from the germline V gene are GEAIGNYY and EKD. CDR3 sequence: CACDKMGAAWDTRQMFF. The DNA of the CDR3 is TGTGCCTGTGACAAAATGGGGGCTGCCTGGGACACCCGACAGATGTTTTTC.

This clone is medium-sized in the sample. The identical CDR3 is also encoded by other nucleotide sequences in the sample. The chain is built from TRDV2 and TRDJ3; 10 positions match TRDD3. The germline gives CDR1 GEAIGNYY, CDR2 EKD. Unmatched junction bases numbered 7, after V lost 0 bases and J lost 0 bases. CDR3 length: 20 residues. The CDR3 sequence: CACDTVLGDPSSWDTRQMFF. The CDR3 bases are TGTGCCTGTGACACCGTACTGGGGGATCCAAGCTCCTGGGACACCCGACAGATGTTTTTC.

With respect to this clone: Germline and junction disagree at one end, which may indicate a read error. This CDR3 is also generated by other DNA sequences in the sample. The rearrangement joins TRDV2 to TRDJ3; 11 bases map to TRDD3. From germline, CDR1 is GEAIGNYY and CDR2 EKD. The CDR3 spans 20 residues. The CDR3 here is CACDTAWGIQTTWDTRQMFF. CDR3 DNA: TGTGCCTGTGACACCGCCTGGGGGATACAGACGACATGGGACACCCGCCAGATGTTTTTC.

This chain joins TRDV2 and TRDJ3, with 10 bases aligning to TRDD3. The germline gives CDR1 GEAIGNYY, CDR2 EKD. The CDR3 extends over 19 amino acids. The V segment lost 0 bases and the J segment 4 bases; nucleotides outside the gene matches: 8. CDR3 sequence (DNA): TGTGCCTGTGACACCCTGGGGGATAAGATGAGGTGGGACACCCGACAGATGTTTTTC. Protein sequence: CACDTLGDKMRWDTRQMFF.

On this clone itself: A far larger clone is only one base removed, so a read error is likely. Other DNA sequences in this sample translate to the same CDR3. The chain combines TRDV2 with TRDJ3, with 13 bases fitting TRDD3. The germline gives CDR1 GEAIGNYY, CDR2 EKD. This CDR3 region has 19 residues. The CDR3 protein is CACDVLGDTSSWDTRQMFF. The CDR3 region has the DNA TGTGCCTGTGACGTACTGGGGGATACGAGCTCCTGGGACACCCGACAGATGTTCTTC.

This clone was found a few times. J is TRDJ3 and V is TRDV2, with 7 bases identical to TRDD3. This CDR3 has 18 amino acids. CDR1 and CDR2 from the germline V gene are GEAIGNYY and EKD. V dropped 3 bases and J dropped 0; count of bases not matched to a gene: 7. The CDR3 region is CACDAWGVSSWDTRQMFF. The CDR3 DNA sequence: TGTGCCTGTGACGCCTGGGGGGTTAGCTCCTGGGACACCCGACAGATGTTTTTC.

This clone was seen only a few times. Its ends do not fully match the called genes, so a read error is possible. V gene TRDV2 combines with J gene TRDJ3; 12 nucleotides align to TRDD3. Germline lookup yields CDR1 GEAIGNYY and CDR2 EKD. This CDR3 is 18 amino acids long. The CDR3 here is CSCDITGGYSWDARQMFF. CDR3 nucleotides: TGTTCCTGTGACATTACTGGGGGATACTCCTGGGACGCCCGACAGATGTTTTTC.

This clone was seen many times. This likely came from a read error, as a far larger clone is one base away. At the DNA level, this CDR3 is encoded by other sequences in the same sample as well. The chain carries TRDV2 and TRDJ2, with TRDD3 matching over 9 bases. The CDR3 covers 14 residues. Trimming removed 2 bases from V and 5 bases from J; junction bases left unmatched: 2. Germline CDR1 GEAIGNYY, CDR2 EKD. This CDR3 reads CACDILGETAQLFF. The CDR3 coding sequence is TGTGCCTGTGACATACTGGGGGAAACAGCACAACTCTTCTTT.

The chain uses TRDV2 and TRDJ1, with a weak D call TRDD3 (6 bases). The V and J ends lost 2 bases and 0 bases respectively, with 15 bases between them. The CDR3 loop spans 16 amino acids. Germline V lookup: CDR1 GEAIGNYY, CDR2 EKD. CDR3 sequence reads: CACDKRVGVYTDKLIF. CDR3 DNA sequence: TGTGCCTGTGACAAACGGGTGGGGGTATACACCGATAAACTCATCTTT.

V is TRDV2 and J is TRDJ2, with 11 bases identical to TRDD3. The germline V gene has CDR1 GEAIGNYY and CDR2 EKD. V gave up 3 bases and J gave up 4 bases; unmatched junction bases: 3. This CDR3 has 15 residues. CDR3 sequence (DNA): TGTGCCTGTGACGAGTGGGGGATACGGACAGCACAACTCTTCTTT. It specifies CACDEWGIRTAQLFF.

Notes on this clone: The junction shows a germline mismatch at one end, possibly a read error. The chain employs TRDV2 and TRDJ3, with 12 bases lining up with TRDD3. CDR3 length: 19 residues. CDR1 is GEAIGNYY, CDR2 EKD, per germline. Here the CDR3 reads CACDTITGGYSWDTRQVFF. The CDR3 DNA sequence: TGTGCCTGTGACACCATTACTGGGGGATACTCCTGGGACACCCGACAGGTGTTTTTC.

This clone ranks as medium-sized. Additional DNA sequences in this sample encode the identical CDR3. The V gene is TRDV2, the J gene TRDJ3; 10 nucleotides align to TRDD3. V was clipped by 1 base and J by 0 bases; unmatched bases: 2. This CDR3 spans 18 amino acids. Germline V gene lookup returns CDR1 GEAIGNYY and CDR2 EKD. CDR3 nucleotides: TGTGCCTGTGACACTGGGGGATACTTCTCCTGGGACACCCGACAGATGTTTTTC. Its translation is CACDTGGYFSWDTRQMFF.

This clone was seen more than once but under ten times. The sample contains more than one DNA sequence encoding this CDR3. V gene TRDV2 combines with J gene TRDJ2; the match to TRDD3 covers 8 bases. V was pared by 2 bases and J by 0 bases, with 7 bases of the junction left unmatched. Germline V gene sequence: CDR1 GEAIGNYY, CDR2 EKD. This CDR3 is 17 amino acids long. CDR3 protein: CACDILGADTLTAQLFF. The CDR3 DNA sequence: TGTGCCTGTGACATACTGGGGGCCGACACTTTGACAGCACAACTCTTCTTT.

This clone was counted only a few times. The chain links TRDV1 to TRDJ1; 8 bases match TRDD3. In germline, CDR1 is TSWWSYY, CDR2 QGS. The CDR3 is 18 residues long. Unmatched junction bases numbered 10, after V lost 1 base and J lost 0 bases. This CDR3 is CALGEPPTGGLYTDKLIF. The DNA of the CDR3 is TGTGCTCTTGGGGAACCCCCGACTGGGGGCCTCTACACCGATAAACTCATCTTT.

This clone was counted many times. A much bigger clone sits one base away, suggesting this may be a read error. This same CDR3 is encoded by further DNA sequences in the sample. The chain links TRDV2 to TRDJ3; TRDD3 agrees at 9 bases. With V trimmed by 3 bases and J by 0 bases, 5 bases remained unmatched. The CDR3 covers 18 residues. Germline CDR1 is GEAIGNYY and CDR2 is EKD. CDR3 region: CACDLLGESSWDTRQMFF. The CDR3 bases are TGTGCCTGTGACCTACTGGGGGAGAGCTCCTGGGACACCCGACAGATGTTTTTC.

The table lists this clone with a few counts. This rearrangement joins TRDV2 to TRDJ3, with 11 bases identical to TRDD3. Germline trimming cut 5 bases from V and 2 bases from J; bases unmatched to any gene: 4. The CDR3 runs to 17 residues. Germline-derived CDR1 and CDR2 are GEAIGNYY and EKD. CDR3 bases: TGTGCCTGTGGCACTGGGGGATATACCTGGGACACCCGACAGATGTTTTTC. This codes for CACGTGGYTWDTRQMFF.

The sample holds a few counts of this clone. The TCRdb protein comes from a much larger clone and disagrees with this DNA's translation at residue 8, likely due to a read error; the protein given here is derived from the DNA. The chain employs TRDV2 and TRDJ3; D gene unclear. This CDR3 contains 18 residues. V lost 5 bases and J 1 base, leaving 17 bases between the germline ends. Germline V CDR1 and CDR2: GEAIGNYY, EKD. The CDR3, as DNA: TGTGCCTGTGTATCTGTTACGGCAAGGTCCTGGGACACCCGACAGATGTTTTTC. The encoded protein is CACVSVTARSWDTRQMFF.